One and the same sample provided the 5 T cell receptor beta chains below, sequenced in a study of neurological immune-mediated disorders. TCRdb analysed the 5' RACE reads with MiXCR anew, one entry per CDR3 protein. This table has 65,000 to 80,000 distinct CDR3 sequences, roughly 18% appearing once. Source material: PBMCs. Source of these receptors: a woman in her 40s in good health.

This clonotype was seen ten or more times. The rearrangement joins TRBV12-3 or TRBV12-4 to TRBJ1-3; maybe TRBD1 (6 bases). The CDR3 is 15 residues long. V was shortened by 5 bases and J by 0 bases, with 11 bases between the two germline ends. DNA for the CDR3: TGTGCCAGCAGTCGCAGGGGTTACTCTGGAAACACCATATATTTT. Encoded protein: CASSRRGYSGNTIYF.

This clonotype was found many times. In nucleotides, the CDR3 is TGTGCCAGCAGCTCCCGGACACCGCAGGATTACTACAATGAGCAGTTCTTC. The encoded protein is CASSSRTPQDYYNEQFF. V and J are TRBV7-8 and TRBJ2-1; maybe TRBD1 (5 bases). V lost 4 bases to trimming and J lost 3 bases, with 19 bases between them. CDR3 length: 17 residues. Germline V gene sequence: CDR1 SGHVS, CDR2 FQNEAQ.

There are many counts of this clonotype. The chain recombines TRBV4-1 with TRBJ1-2; a weak D match, TRBD1 (5 bases). Deletions cut 4 bases from V and 5 bases from J, with 20 bases between. The CDR3 totals 16 residues. Germline V gene data show CDR1 as MGHRA and CDR2 as YSYEKL. The CDR3 region has the DNA TGCGCCAGCAGCCCTGACCCGGGACTCCCACATTATGGCTACACCTTC. Residues: CASSPDPGLPHYGYTF.

Ten or more counts support this clonotype. This chain uses TRBV20-1 with TRBJ2-5, with 9 bases aligning to TRBD2. The junction had 6 bases not matched to a gene; V was cut back by 2 bases and J by 5 bases. The CDR3 runs to 14 residues. Looked up from germline, CDR1 is DFQATT and CDR2 is SNEGSKA (reference sequence). CDR3 in DNA: TGCAGTGCTAGACTAGCGGGGCCGGAGGAGACCCAGTACTTC. It is translated as CSARLAGPEETQYF.

At least ten counts were recorded for this clonotype. The chain joins TRBV7-8 to TRBJ2-7; D unresolved. CDR3 length: 16 residues. Germline values: CDR1 SGHVS, CDR2 FQNEAQ. Trimming removed 4 bases from V and 6 bases from J, with 22 bases in between. For the CDR3, the DNA is TGTGCCAGCAGCTCTCCTTATAGGCAATTTTCTTCCGAGCAGTACTTC. It yields the protein CASSSPYRQFSSEQYF. The whole variable domain, remainder taken from reference TRBV7-8 and TRBJ2-7, is GAGVSQSPRYKVAKRGQDVALRCDPISGHVSLFWYQQALGQGPEFLTYFQNEAQLDKSGLPSDRFFAERPEGSVSTLKIQRTQQEDSAVYLCASSSPYRQFSSEQYFGPGTRLTVT.